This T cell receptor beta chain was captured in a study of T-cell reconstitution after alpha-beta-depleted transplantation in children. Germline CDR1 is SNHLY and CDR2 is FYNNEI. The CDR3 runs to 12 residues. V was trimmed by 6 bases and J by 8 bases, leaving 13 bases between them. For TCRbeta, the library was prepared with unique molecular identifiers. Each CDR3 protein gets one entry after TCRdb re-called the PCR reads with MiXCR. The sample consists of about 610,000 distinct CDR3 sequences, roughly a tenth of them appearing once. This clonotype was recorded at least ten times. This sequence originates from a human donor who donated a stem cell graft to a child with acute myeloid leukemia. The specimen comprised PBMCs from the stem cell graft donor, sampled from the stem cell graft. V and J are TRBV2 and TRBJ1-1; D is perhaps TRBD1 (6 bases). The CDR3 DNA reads TGTGCCAGCAGGGCTGGACAGATAGAAGCTTTCTTT. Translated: CASRAGQIEAFF.